A selection of T cell receptor beta chains follows, all from one sample in a study of beta chain features in type 1 diabetes. Profiled with immunoSEQ multiplex PCR; TCRdb holds only in-frame clones, not every one. The repertoire holds a few hundred thousand clones, with about 14% as singletons. The sample taken for sequencing was naive CD4+ T cells from blood. All receptors come from a man aged 25-45 years in good health. Each CDR3 is given with its conserved first and last residue. A D gene is named only where the DNA matches it firmly. Rows may omit the clone size; those that give it use once, few, many or a size class.

J: TRBJ1-2
size: few
D: .
V: TRBV25-1
length: 15
CDR3: CASASDGRSGYGYTF
DNA: TGTGCCAGCGCTTCGGACGGGAGGTCTGGCTATGGCTACACCTTC

J: TRBJ2-3
size: .
D: TRBD2
V: TRBV4-3
length: 16
CDR3: CASSAGLAAFTDTQYF
DNA: TGCGCCAGCAGCGCAGGACTAGCGGCCTTCACAGATACGCAGTATTTT

J: TRBJ2-4
size: once
D: TRBD2
V: TRBV9
length: 15
CDR3: CASSEAGGGKNIQYF
DNA: TGTGCCAGCAGCGAAGCGGGGGGAGGCAAAAACATTCAGTACTTC

J: TRBJ2-3
size: .
D: .
V: TRBV7-9
length: 16
CDR3: CACSWGYRGQTDTQYF
DNA: TGTGCCTGCAGCTGGGGGTATCGGGGTCAGACAGATACGCAGTATTTT

J: TRBJ2-3
size: .
D: TRBD2
V: TRBV4-3
length: 19
CDR3: CASSQDHKLAGSHGDTQYF
DNA: TGCGCCAGCAGCCAAGATCATAAACTAGCGGGATCCCACGGAGATACGCAGTATTTT

J: TRBJ1-1
size: .
D: .
V: TRBV4-3
length: 12
CDR3: CASSPNGGLAFF
DNA: TGCGCCAGCAGCCCGAATGGGGGCTTAGCTTTCTTT

J: TRBJ2-1
size: few
D: .
V: TRBV30
length: 14
CDR3: CAWSVLMGAGEQFF
DNA: TGTGCCTGGAGTGTACTGATGGGGGCTGGTGAGCAGTTCTTC

J: TRBJ2-5
size: once
D: TRBD1
V: TRBV9
length: 14
CDR3: CASSVDRGKETQYF
DNA: TGTGCCAGCAGCGTAGACAGGGGTAAAGAGACCCAGTACTTC

J: TRBJ2-1
size: .
D: .
V: TRBV4-3
length: 17
CDR3: CASSQGAAGLNNNEQFF
DNA: TGCGCCAGCAGCCAAGGGGCCGCGGGCTTAAATAACAATGAGCAGTTCTTC

J: TRBJ2-2
size: few
D: TRBD2
V: TRBV9
length: 17
CDR3: CASSAVGGGARTGELFF
DNA: TGTGCCAGCAGCGCCGTGGGCGGGGGGGCCCGGACCGGGGAGCTGTTTTTT

J: TRBJ2-5
size: few
D: .
V: TRBV6-6
length: 13
CDR3: CASSYSHLETQYF
DNA: TGTGCCAGCAGTTACTCGCACCTAGAGACCCAGTACTTC

J: TRBJ1-6
size: few
D: TRBD1
V: TRBV6-5
length: 15
CDR3: CASRQGASYNSPLHF
DNA: TGTGCCAGCAGACAGGGGGCGTCCTATAATTCACCCCTCCACTTT

J: TRBJ2-4
size: .
D: TRBD2
V: TRBV5-5
length: 17
CDR3: CASSFGLAGVVAHIQYF
DNA: TGTGCCAGCAGCTTCGGACTAGCGGGAGTCGTGGCACACATTCAGTACTTC

J: TRBJ1-2
size: .
D: .
V: TRBV25-1
length: 13
CDR3: CASSEARNYGYTF
DNA: TGTGCCAGCAGTGAGGCCCGAAACTATGGCTACACCTTC